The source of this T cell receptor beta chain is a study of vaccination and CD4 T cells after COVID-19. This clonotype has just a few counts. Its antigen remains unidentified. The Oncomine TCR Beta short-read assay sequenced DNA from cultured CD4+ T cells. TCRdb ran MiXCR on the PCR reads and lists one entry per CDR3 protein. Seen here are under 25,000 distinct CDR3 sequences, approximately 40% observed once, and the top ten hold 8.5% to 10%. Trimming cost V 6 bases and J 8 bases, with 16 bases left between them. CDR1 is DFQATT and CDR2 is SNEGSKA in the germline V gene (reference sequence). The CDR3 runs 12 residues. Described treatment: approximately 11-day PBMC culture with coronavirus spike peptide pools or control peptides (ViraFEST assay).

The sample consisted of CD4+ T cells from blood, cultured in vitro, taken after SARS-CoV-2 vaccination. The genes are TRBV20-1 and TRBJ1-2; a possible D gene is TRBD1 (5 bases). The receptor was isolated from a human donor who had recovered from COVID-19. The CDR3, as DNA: TGCAGTGCCGACCGGGGCCCGCGGGGCTACACCTTC. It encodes CSADRGPRGYTF.